The 14 T cell receptor beta chains below come from one sample, sequenced in a study of CD4+ T cells in melanoma. Repertoires were generated with immunoSEQ multiplex PCR, while TCRdb's copy carries only in-frame clones and drops some. Counted here are 6,000 to 8,500 clones, approximately 66% occurring once; the ten biggest clones make up roughly 20%. Input material: cells from a culture (not recorded whether cultured in vitro). The source is a human donor with melanoma.

The rearrangement uses TRBV7-9 and TRBJ1-1; no definite D call. Germline assignment: CDR1 SEHNR and CDR2 FQNEAQ (reference sequence). Trimming cost V 4 bases and J 1 base, with 13 bases left between them. This CDR3 is 15 amino acids long. The CDR3: CASSSTRGPNTEAFF. The CDR3 region has the DNA TGTGCCAGCAGCTCGACCCGCGGGCCGAACACTGAAGCTTTCTTT.

This clone is large. The J gene is TRBJ2-1, the V gene TRBV3-1 (or the pseudogene TRBV3-2); 14 bases are a match to TRBD2. The CDR3 spans 19 residues. From germline, CDR1 is LGHDT and CDR2 YNNKEL (reference sequence). J was trimmed by 0 bases and V by 5 bases; bases with no gene match: 9. The CDR3, as DNA: TGTGCCAGCAGCTCTCGGACTAGCGGGGGGCCATACTCCTACAATGAGCAGTTCTTC. As protein: CASSSRTSGGPYSYNEQFF.

This clone showed up just a few times. The CDR3 DNA sequence: TGCGCCAGCAGCAGGCCCGGGACAGGGTCTTCACCCCTCCACTTT. Encoded protein: CASSRPGTGSSPLHF. The chain is built from TRBV4-1 and TRBJ1-6, with 9 bases that match TRBD1. This CDR3 is 15 amino acids long. Losses at the gene ends were 5 bases for V and 9 bases for J; bases not matched to a gene: 8. The germline V gene encodes CDR1 MGHRA and CDR2 YSYEKL.

The chain recombines TRBV5-1 with TRBJ2-5; D not resolved. CDR1 and CDR2 from the germline V gene are SGHRS and YFSETQ. Trimming removed 4 bases from V and 5 bases from J, with 15 bases in between. This CDR3 is built from 14 residues. DNA of the CDR3: TGCGCCAGCAGCCCCGGGTTCCTCGGGGAGACCCAGTACTTC. This encodes CASSPGFLGETQYF.

By proportion, this clone is medium-sized (0.01 to 0.1%). The genes are TRBV4-3 and TRBJ2-3; 8 bases are a match to TRBD2. The CDR3 covers 14 residues. With 4 bases clipped from V and 3 bases from J, the junction kept 3 bases outside the gene matches. CDR1 and CDR2 (germline): LGHNA, YSLEER. The CDR3 spells CASSPGGATDTQYF. DNA of the CDR3: TGCGCCAGCAGCCCCGGGGGGGCGACAGATACGCAGTATTTT.

The J gene is TRBJ2-1, the V gene TRBV28; TRBD1 agrees at 8 bases. The CDR3 totals 15 residues. V dropped 6 bases and J dropped 4; count of bases not matched to a gene: 8. The germline CDR1 and CDR2 sequences are MDHEN and SYDVKM. DNA of the CDR3: TGTGCCAGCAGCACCGGACAGGGTTGGTACAATGAGCAGTTCTTC. It codes for CASSTGQGWYNEQFF.

Within the sample, this clone is medium-sized (0.01 to 0.1%). The V gene is TRBV19, the J gene TRBJ2-5; possibly TRBD1 for D (5 bases). The CDR3 has 13 residues. V gave up 4 bases and J gave up 0 bases, with 6 bases separating them. Germline V lookup: CDR1 LNHDA, CDR2 SQIVND (reference sequence). The DNA of the CDR3 is TGTGCCAGTAGTACAGGGAACCAAGAGACCCAGTACTTC. Protein product: CASSTGNQETQYF.

This chain joins TRBV4-1 and TRBJ2-3; 9 bases fit TRBD2. With V trimmed by 2 bases and J by 0 bases, 3 bases remained unmatched. CDR1 is MGHRA, CDR2 YSYEKL, per germline. The CDR3 sequence is 16 residues long. As DNA, the CDR3 is TGCGCCAGCAGCCAACTAGCGGGGTATAGCACAGATACGCAGTATTTT. It encodes CASSQLAGYSTDTQYF.

This chain uses TRBV28 with TRBJ2-3; no definite D call. This CDR3 spans 11 amino acids. Germline assignment: CDR1 MDHEN and CDR2 SYDVKM. Trimming removed 5 bases from V and 5 bases from J, with 5 bases in between. This chain's CDR3 is CASSGIDTQYF. The CDR3 DNA is TGTGCCAGCAGTGGGATAGATACGCAGTATTTT.

The V gene is TRBV7-2, the J gene TRBJ2-7; 16 nucleotides align to TRBD2. The germline gives CDR1 SGHTA, CDR2 FQGNSA. V trimming: 5 bases; J trimming: 5 bases; junction bases outside the gene matches: 6. The CDR3 length is 16 residues. The CDR3 spells CASSPGLAGGPDEQYF. Here the CDR3 DNA reads TGTGCCAGCAGCCCGGGACTAGCGGGGGGGCCGGACGAGCAGTACTTC. The whole variable domain, remainder taken from reference TRBV7-2 and TRBJ2-7, is GAGVSQSPSNKVTEKGKDVELRCDPISGHTALYWYRQSLGQGLEFLIYFQGNSAPDKSGLPSDRFSAERTGGSVSTLTIQRTQQEDSAVYLCASSPGLAGGPDEQYFGPGTRLTVT.

J is TRBJ1-2 and V is TRBV5-1; 9 bases are a match to TRBD1. The CDR3 totals 14 residues. Trimming took 0 bases from V and 6 from J; bases not matched to a gene: 3. CDR1 is SGHRS and CDR2 is YFSETQ in the germline V gene. The CDR3 sequence: CASSLVGQGDGYTF. In nucleotides, the CDR3 is TGCGCCAGCAGCTTGGTGGGACAGGGAGATGGCTACACCTTC. The full variable domain, in which reference TRBV5-1 and TRBJ1-2 provide the parts outside the CDR3, is KAGVTQTPRYLIKTRGQQVTLSCSPISGHRSVSWYQQTPGQGLQFLFEYFSETQRNKGNFPGRFSGRQFSNSRSEMNVSTLELGDSALYLCASSLVGQGDGYTFGSGTRLTVV.

V is TRBV19 and J is TRBJ2-2; D possibly corresponds to TRBD2 (7 bases). This CDR3 spans 16 amino acids. Germline CDR1 reads LNHDA; CDR2 reads SQIVND (reference sequence). Trimming shortened V by 7 bases and J by 5 bases, and 20 bases separated the two germline ends. The CDR3 DNA reads TGTGCCAGTACCCCCTGGGCAGGGGAGGGGACCGGGGAGCTGTTTTTT. It yields the protein CASTPWAGEGTGELFF.

In its sample, this clone is medium-sized. This rearrangement joins TRBV14 to TRBJ2-1; TRBD1 aligns across 12 bases. Looked up from germline, CDR1 is SGHDN and CDR2 is FVKESK. V shed 4 bases, J shed 3 bases, and the junction held 4 bases outside the gene matches. This CDR3 region has 16 residues. The CDR3 here is CASSPGTGGYYNEQFF. In DNA form, the CDR3 reads TGTGCCAGCAGCCCGGGGACAGGGGGCTACTACAATGAGCAGTTCTTC.

This clone was detected a few times. This chain connects TRBV29-1 to TRBJ1-2; a possible D gene is TRBD1 (6 bases). The V gene lost 4 bases and the J gene lost 4 bases, with 13 bases spanning the gap. The CDR3 loop spans 13 amino acids. CDR1 and CDR2 (germline): SQVTM, ANQGSEA. CDR3 in amino acids: CSVVQGIFYGYTF. The CDR3 nucleotides read TGCAGCGTTGTGCAGGGGATTTTCTATGGCTACACCTTC.